The 17 T cell receptor beta chains in this list originate from one sample, sequenced in a study of T cell repertoires in cytomegalovirus infection. In TCRdb, the reads were re-called with MiXCR into one record per CDR3 protein. Among some 800,000 distinct CDR3 sequences listed, 32% were seen once. No antigen has been identified for these receptors. The specimen was cultured CD8+ T cells from PBMCs, collected from culture after CMV antigen stimulation. The source is a human donor in good health (CMV status not recorded). Some clones in this sample may be carry-over from other donors' samples.

This chain joins TRBV7-9 and TRBJ2-1, with 9 bases that match TRBD1. The germline CDR1 and CDR2 sequences are SEHNR and FQNEAQ (reference sequence). This CDR3 has 15 residues. V was pared by 5 bases and J by 4 bases, with 6 bases of the junction left unmatched. The CDR3 is CASSVGQGIYNEQFF. The CDR3 DNA reads as TGTGCCAGCAGCGTCGGACAGGGGATTTACAATGAGCAGTTCTTC.

The genes are TRBV7-9 and TRBJ1-4; D not resolved. Trimming took off 0 bases at V and 6 bases at J, with 5 bases between the two ends. CDR3 size: 13 residues. CDR1 is SEHNR and CDR2 is FQNEAQ in the germline V gene (reference sequence). This CDR3 is CASSLAGYEKLFF. DNA of the CDR3: TGTGCCAGCAGCTTAGCTGGTTATGAAAAACTGTTTTTT.

This clonotype came up a few times. This chain uses TRBV11-3 with TRBJ1-5; possibly TRBD1 for D (6 bases). Germline CDR1 reads SGHNT; CDR2 reads YENEEA. With 3 bases removed from V and 1 base from J, the gap between germline ends came to 16 bases. The CDR3 runs 17 residues. This CDR3 reads CASSFKGRGLSNQPQHF. CDR3 DNA: TGTGCCAGCAGCTTTAAGGGCAGGGGACTAAGCAATCAGCCCCAGCATTTT.

The chain joins TRBV4-2 to TRBJ2-5, with 11 bases that match TRBD2. The V gene end was trimmed by 3 bases and the J gene end by 0 bases; junction bases not matched to a gene: 3. The CDR3 covers 16 residues. Germline V gene sequence: CDR1 LGHNA, CDR2 YNFKEQ. CDR3 residues: CASSQRLAGYQETQYF. CDR3 nucleotides: TGTGCCAGCAGCCAGCGACTAGCGGGGTACCAAGAGACCCAGTACTTC.

This clonotype was picked up many times. This chain connects TRBV7-2 to TRBJ1-1; D gene ambiguous. The CDR3 has 14 amino acids. Germline CDR1 and CDR2: SGHTA and FQGNSA. Trimming took 4 bases from V and 1 from J, leaving 10 bases between them. The CDR3 region is CASSYQTENTEAFF. The CDR3 DNA reads as TGTGCCAGCAGCTACCAGACCGAGAACACTGAAGCTTTCTTT.

The J gene is TRBJ1-5, the V gene TRBV6-2 or TRBV6-3, with TRBD1 as a possible D gene (6 bases). Germline V CDR1 and CDR2: MNHEY, SVGEGT. V was clipped by 7 bases and J by 6 bases, with 22 bases between them. There are 16 residues in the CDR3. The CDR3 DNA sequence: TGTGCCAGCAAAACCCCGACGGGAGAGGGGGGTCAGCCCCAGCATTTT. The encoded protein is CASKTPTGEGGQPQHF.

The chain recombines TRBV7-3 with TRBJ2-5, with D possibly being TRBD1 or TRBD2 (5 bases each). Germline loops: CDR1 SGHTA, CDR2 FQGTGA. CDR3 length: 14 amino acids. V was shortened by 3 bases and J by 5 bases, with 13 bases between the two germline ends. DNA of the CDR3: TGTGCCAGCAGCTTCAGTCGTGAGGGGGAGACCCAGTACTTC. This encodes CASSFSREGETQYF.

This clonotype occurred a few times. The chain is built from TRBV14 and TRBJ1-5; D unresolved. V dropped 0 bases and J dropped 9 bases, with 15 bases sitting between them. In germline, CDR1 is SGHDN, CDR2 FVKESK. The CDR3 has 15 amino acids. The DNA for the CDR3 is TGTGCCAGCAGCCAAGATCGGGAGCCCGGGTGGCCCCAGCATTTT. This encodes CASSQDREPGWPQHF. Full variable domain (missing parts from reference TRBV14 and TRBJ1-5): EAGVTQFPSHSVIEKGQTVTLRCDPISGHDNLYWYRRVMGKEIKFLLHFVKESKQDESGMPNNRFLAERTGGTYSTLKVQPAELEDSGVYFCASSQDREPGWPQHFGDGTRLSIL.

This clonotype came up a few times. The V call is TRBV6-6, the J call TRBJ2-2; D remains ambiguous. There are 16 residues in the CDR3. Germline CDR1 is MNHNY and CDR2 is SVGAGI (reference sequence). V was shortened by 6 bases and J by 1 base, with 15 bases between the two germline ends. DNA of the CDR3: TGTGCCAGCAGCCCCGTGTTGAGCGAGAACACCGGGGAGCTGTTTTTT. Translation: CASSPVLSENTGELFF.

The chain carries TRBV19 and TRBJ1-6, with TRBD1 identical over 11 bases. V shed 7 bases, J shed 8 bases, and the junction held 1 base outside the gene matches. CDR3 length: 13 amino acids. Germline CDR1 reads LNHDA; CDR2 reads SQIVND (reference sequence). Written as DNA, the CDR3 is TGTGCCAGTAAGGGACAGGGGGATTCACCCCTCCACTTT. This codes for CASKGQGDSPLHF.

The V gene is TRBV6-5, the J gene TRBJ1-5; D gene unclear. Trimming shortened V by 2 bases and J by 6 bases, and 11 bases separated the two germline ends. The CDR3 extends over 14 amino acids. The germline V gene has CDR1 MNHEY and CDR2 SVGAGI. CDR3 region: CASSYAGLGQPQHF. As DNA, the CDR3 is TGTGCCAGCAGTTACGCGGGGTTGGGTCAGCCCCAGCATTTT.

The chain joins TRBV7-6 to TRBJ2-1, with 11 bases lining up with TRBD2. Germline trimming cut 0 bases from V and 10 bases from J; bases unmatched to any gene: 5. The germline gives CDR1 SGHVS, CDR2 FNYEAQ. CDR3 length equals 15 residues. The CDR3 protein is CASSLAGGLADEQFF. As DNA, the CDR3 is TGTGCCAGCAGCTTAGCGGGGGGACTAGCGGACGAGCAGTTCTTC.

The rearrangement uses TRBV23-1 and TRBJ1-5; 10 nucleotides align to TRBD1. TRBV23-1 is annotated as an ORF whose role is uncertain. This CDR3 is 16 amino acids long. J was trimmed by 0 bases and V by 2 bases; bases with no gene match: 1. The CDR3 nucleotides are TGCGCCAGCAGTCAAAGGGACAGGGGTAGCAATCAGCCCCAGCATTTT. It is translated as CASSQRDRGSNQPQHF.

This clonotype has just a few counts. The rearrangement joins TRBV6-2 or TRBV6-3 to TRBJ2-3; the D gene could be TRBD1 or TRBD2 (5 bases each). CDR1 MNHEY and CDR2 SVGEGT come from the germline V gene. The CDR3 totals 15 residues. V lost 4 bases, J lost 1 base, and 12 bases lay in between. The CDR3 protein is CASSWGSARTDTQYF. The CDR3, as DNA: TGTGCCAGCAGTTGGGGGTCCGCCCGCACAGATACGCAGTATTTT.

This sequence joins TRBV7-9 and TRBJ2-7; D call uncertain. Trimming stripped 6 bases from V and 4 bases from J, with 13 bases between. The CDR3 has 13 residues. The germline V gene has CDR1 SEHNR and CDR2 FQNEAQ (reference sequence). The CDR3 DNA sequence: TGTGCCAGCAGTCAAACGGCACAATACGAGCAGTACGTC. As protein: CASSQTAQYEQYV.

In this sample, this clonotype turned up a few times. The rearrangement links TRBV7-9 to TRBJ1-1, with 8 nucleotides matching TRBD1. The V gene's germline CDR1 is SEHNR and CDR2 FQNEAQ (reference sequence). There are 17 residues in the CDR3. The ends lost 6 bases at V and 0 bases at J; junction bases unmatched: 12. CDR3 amino acids: CASRRQGLVGVNTEAFF. The CDR3 DNA reads TGTGCCAGCAGGCGACAGGGGTTAGTTGGAGTGAACACTGAAGCTTTCTTT.

The chain uses TRBV2 and TRBJ1-1; weak D call: TRBD1 (6 bases). Germline CDR1 is SNHLY and CDR2 is FYNNEI. This CDR3 comprises 15 residues. Trimming stripped 1 base from V and 3 bases from J, with 12 bases between. CDR3 amino acids: CASSEGPTGHTEAFF. The CDR3 region has the DNA TGTGCCAGCAGTGAAGGTCCGACAGGTCACACTGAAGCTTTCTTT.